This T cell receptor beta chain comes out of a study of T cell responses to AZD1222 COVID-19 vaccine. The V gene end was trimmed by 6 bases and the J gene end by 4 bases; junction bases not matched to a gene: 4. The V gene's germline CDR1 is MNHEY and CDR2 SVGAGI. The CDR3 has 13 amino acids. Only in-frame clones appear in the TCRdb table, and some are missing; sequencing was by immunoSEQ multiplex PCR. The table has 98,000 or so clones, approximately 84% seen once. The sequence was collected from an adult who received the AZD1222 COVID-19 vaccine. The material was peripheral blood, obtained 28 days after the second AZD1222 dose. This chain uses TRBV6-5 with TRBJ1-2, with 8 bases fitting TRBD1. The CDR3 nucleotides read TGTGCCAGCAGGAAACAGGGGGTCTATGGCTACACCTTC. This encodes CASRKQGVYGYTF.